Listed below are T cell receptor beta chains from one sample, sequenced in a study of blood T cells in healthy people across ages. One entry per CDR3 protein results from TCRdb running MiXCR on the 5' RACE reads. The table lists roughly 2 million distinct CDR3 sequences, 40% to 55% of them singletons. The sample consisted of blood. The receptor set was obtained from a woman aged 40 to 50 in good health. Both conserved end residues are part of each CDR3. The order of the fields is D gene, clone size, J gene, V gene, CDR3 protein, CDR3 DNA. D genes are given only for firm matches. The size of a clone is reported for some rows only, either as once, few or many, or as a class for expanded clones.

D: NA
size: NA
J: TRBJ2-3
V: TRBV29-1
CDR3: CSVVSGGTDTQYF
DNA: TGCAGCGTTGTATCGGGGGGCACAGATACGCAGTATTTT

D: TRBD2
size: NA
J: TRBJ2-3
V: TRBV9
CDR3: CASSVVPSGGVTDTQYF
DNA: TGTGCCAGCAGCGTCGTTCCTAGCGGGGGTGTTACAGATACGCAGTATTTT

D: NA
size: many
J: TRBJ2-7
V: TRBV28
CDR3: CASSSGTVFGEQYF
DNA: TGTGCCAGCAGTTCCGGGACTGTTTTCGGCGAGCAGTACTTC

D: NA
size: NA
J: TRBJ2-5
V: TRBV9
CDR3: CASSVEGMIQETQYF
DNA: TGTGCCAGCAGCGTAGAGGGGATGATACAAGAGACCCAGTACTTC

D: NA
size: NA
J: TRBJ2-7
V: TRBV7-9
CDR3: CASSLVRNTYEQYF
DNA: TGTGCCAGCAGCTTAGTCAGAAACACCTACGAGCAGTACTTC

D: NA
size: NA
J: TRBJ2-3
V: TRBV15
CDR3: CATSRGKAGGDTQYF
DNA: TGTGCCACCAGCAGGGGCAAAGCGGGTGGTGATACGCAGTATTTT

D: TRBD1
size: NA
J: TRBJ1-2
V: TRBV9
CDR3: CASGQGVGGYTF
DNA: TGTGCCAGCGGACAGGGGGTGGGAGGCTACACCTTC

D: NA
size: NA
J: TRBJ2-7
V: TRBV4-2
CDR3: CASSQDATGRSYEQYF
DNA: TGTGCCAGCAGCCAAGATGCGACAGGCCGCTCCTACGAGCAGTACTTC

D: NA
size: NA
J: TRBJ2-1
V: TRBV12-5
CDR3: CASGVVTENEQFF
DNA: TGTGCTAGTGGTGTGGTAACAGAGAATGAGCAGTTCTTC

D: TRBD2
size: few
J: TRBJ2-7
V: TRBV4-1
CDR3: CASSQGSSGSYEQYF
DNA: TGCGCCAGCAGCCAAGGGTCTAGCGGGTCCTACGAGCAGTACTTC

D: NA
size: NA
J: TRBJ2-3
V: TRBV6-5
CDR3: CASSRIGGHHTDTQYF
DNA: TGTGCCAGCAGTAGAATCGGGGGCCACCACACAGATACGCAGTATTTT

D: NA
size: NA
J: TRBJ2-2
V: TRBV5-1
CDR3: CASSLLGGGGELFF
DNA: TGCGCCAGCAGCTTGCTCGGGGGAGGCGGGGAGCTGTTTTTT

D: TRBD2
size: NA
J: TRBJ2-3
V: TRBV15
CDR3: CATSRGSRGSTDTQYF
DNA: TGTGCCACCAGCAGAGGGTCGCGGGGGAGCACAGATACGCAGTATTTT

D: NA
size: few
J: TRBJ2-7
V: TRBV5-1
CDR3: CASSLLDSYNYEQYF
DNA: TGCGCCAGCAGCTTATTAGACAGCTATAACTACGAGCAGTACTTC

D: NA
size: NA
J: TRBJ2-5
V: TRBV29-1
CDR3: CSVEEVVQYF
DNA: TGCAGCGTTGAAGAAGTTGTGCAGTACTTC

D: NA
size: few
J: TRBJ1-1
V: TRBV7-9
CDR3: CASSGGNTEAFF
DNA: TGTGCCAGCAGTGGTGGGAACACTGAAGCTTTCTTT

D: NA
size: few
J: TRBJ1-2
V: TRBV20-1
CDR3: CSASPGYYGYTF
DNA: TGCAGTGCTAGCCCAGGATACTATGGCTACACCTTC

D: NA
size: NA
J: TRBJ2-3
V: TRBV20-1
CDR3: CSVPNNVGDTQYF
DNA: TGCAGTGTGCCGAATAATGTCGGAGATACGCAGTATTTT

D: NA
size: NA
J: TRBJ1-5
V: TRBV28
CDR3: CASSLLGYQPQHF
DNA: TGTGCCAGCAGTCTCCTCGGTTATCAGCCCCAGCATTTT

D: NA
size: NA
J: TRBJ2-5
V: TRBV20-1
CDR3: CSASLPGGQETQYF
DNA: TGCAGTGCTAGCTTGCCTGGGGGCCAAGAGACCCAGTACTTC

D: NA
size: NA
J: TRBJ2-1
V: TRBV6-6
CDR3: CASGEGYNEQFF
DNA: TGTGCCAGCGGAGAGGGGTACAATGAGCAGTTCTTC

D: TRBD1
size: once
J: TRBJ1-2
V: TRBV11-2
CDR3: CASSLGSGTAYGYTF
DNA: TGTGCCAGCAGCTTAGGATCCGGGACAGCCTATGGCTACACCTTC

D: NA
size: NA
J: TRBJ2-4
V: TRBV20-1
CDR3: CSARDYQQGADIQYF
DNA: TGCAGTGCTAGAGATTATCAACAGGGTGCGGACATTCAGTACTTC

D: NA
size: few
J: TRBJ2-1
V: TRBV29-1
CDR3: CSVLLGETPYNEQFF
DNA: TGCAGCGTTCTTCTGGGGGAAACCCCCTACAATGAGCAGTTCTTC

D: NA
size: NA
J: TRBJ2-1
V: TRBV20-1
CDR3: CSARDLDDPVEQFF
DNA: TGCAGTGCTAGAGATCTTGACGACCCTGTTGAGCAGTTCTTC

D: NA
size: NA
J: TRBJ2-7
V: TRBV7-2
CDR3: CAGSLKTGFYEQYF
DNA: TGTGCCGGCAGCTTAAAGACAGGATTCTACGAGCAGTACTTC

D: NA
size: NA
J: TRBJ2-7
V: TRBV5-1
CDR3: CASSFGGTVYEQYF
DNA: TGCGCCAGCAGCTTCGGAGGGACAGTCTACGAGCAGTACTTC

D: TRBD1
size: NA
J: TRBJ2-3
V: TRBV7-6
CDR3: CASSLGGTGVRTDTQYF
DNA: TGTGCCAGCAGCTTAGGCGGGACAGGGGTTCGCACAGATACGCAGTATTTT

D: NA
size: NA
J: TRBJ2-3
V: TRBV29-1
CDR3: CSVVAAGPAPDTQYF
DNA: TGCAGCGTTGTGGCAGCCGGGCCAGCGCCAGATACGCAGTATTTT

D: NA
size: NA
J: TRBJ2-2
V: TRBV29-1
CDR3: CSVYRVSGELFF
DNA: TGCAGCGTATACAGGGTTTCCGGGGAGCTGTTTTTT

D: NA
size: few
J: TRBJ2-1
V: TRBV5-6
CDR3: CASSLGPGSSYNEQFF
DNA: TGTGCCAGCAGCTTGGGTCCGGGGAGCTCCTACAATGAGCAGTTCTTC

D: NA
size: NA
J: TRBJ2-1
V: TRBV20-1
CDR3: CSARPAAHEQFF
DNA: TGCAGTGCTCGACCAGCCGCCCATGAGCAGTTCTTC

D: NA
size: few
J: TRBJ2-5
V: TRBV12-3/TRBV12-4
CDR3: CASTTDYTQETQYF
DNA: TGTGCCAGCACCACGGACTATACCCAAGAGACCCAGTACTTC

D: NA
size: NA
J: TRBJ1-2
V: TRBV27
CDR3: CASSLTVMGGVMWGYTF
DNA: TGTGCCAGCAGTTTGACAGTAATGGGCGGAGTCATGTGGGGCTACACCTTC

D: NA
size: few
J: TRBJ2-6
V: TRBV3-1
CDR3: CASSQIARGSGANVLTF
DNA: TGTGCCAGCAGCCAAATCGCCAGGGGCTCTGGGGCCAACGTCCTGACTTTC

D: NA
size: NA
J: TRBJ2-1
V: TRBV6-5
CDR3: CASSKSRDPYNEQFF
DNA: TGTGCCAGCAGTAAAAGTCGAGACCCCTACAATGAGCAGTTCTTC

D: TRBD1
size: NA
J: TRBJ1-4
V: TRBV7-7
CDR3: CASSLRTGEGEKLFF
DNA: TGTGCTAGCAGCCTCCGGACAGGGGAGGGTGAAAAACTGTTTTTT

D: NA
size: NA
J: TRBJ2-1
V: TRBV7-9
CDR3: CASSLSRGSELNEQFF
DNA: TGTGCCAGCAGCTTGAGTAGGGGTAGCGAATTAAATGAGCAGTTCTTC

D: TRBD2
size: NA
J: TRBJ2-3
V: TRBV3-1
CDR3: CASSQETSGGADTLYF
DNA: TGTGCCAGCAGCCAGGAGACTAGCGGGGGCGCAGATACGCTGTATTTT

D: NA
size: NA
J: TRBJ1-6
V: TRBV5-1
CDR3: CASSETGTSASPLHF
DNA: TGCGCCAGCAGCGAAACCGGGACATCGGCTTCACCCCTCCACTTT